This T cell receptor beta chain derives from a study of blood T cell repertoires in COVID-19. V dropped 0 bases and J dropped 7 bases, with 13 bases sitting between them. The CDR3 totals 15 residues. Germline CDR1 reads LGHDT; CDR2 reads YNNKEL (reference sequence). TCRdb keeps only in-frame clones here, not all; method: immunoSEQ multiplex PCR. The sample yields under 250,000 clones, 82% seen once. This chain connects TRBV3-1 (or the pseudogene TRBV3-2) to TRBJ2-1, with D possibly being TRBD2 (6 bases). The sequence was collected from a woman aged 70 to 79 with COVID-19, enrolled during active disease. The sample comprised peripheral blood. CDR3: CASSQERGFGNEQFF. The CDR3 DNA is TGTGCCAGCAGCCAAGAGCGGGGATTCGGGAATGAGCAGTTCTTC.